This T cell receptor beta chain was sequenced during a study of shared clonotypes between healthy human individuals. Per the original methods: As immunoSEQ supplied junction-only sequences (without quality scores), filtering differed. TCRdb's copy holds only in-frame clones and misses some; the assay was immunoSEQ multiplex PCR. That table is the source of V, J and clone size, and D and trimming were worked out from the DNA. The repertoire includes 2,500,000 or so clones, 80% to 95% of them detected once, and 0.35% to 0.45% sits in the top ten. Unmatched junction bases numbered 10, after V lost 4 bases and J lost 4 bases. The CDR3 spans 15 residues. The germline V gene has CDR1 LGHNA and CDR2 YNFKEQ. Donors had no recently reported acute infections or vaccinations and were HIV-negative.

The chain uses TRBV4-2 and TRBJ2-7; 7 bases fit TRBD2. The sequenced sample was naive CD4+ T cells from PBMCs. Subset of the sample: CD45RA+ positively selected. The receptor was derived from a man aged 18-30 years in good health. Some clones in this sample may be carry-over from other donors' samples. The DNA for the CDR3 is TGTGCCAGCAGCCCGGGAGGAGGATCGGTATACGAGCAGTACTTC. Translating gives CASSPGGGSVYEQYF.